The TCR beta chain described here comes from a study of cytomegalovirus exposure and HLA in healthy donors. Study conclusions and caveats: Reportedly, TCR beta sequences accurately predicted HLA-A and HLA-B alleles in most subjects. Overall, approximately 150 TCR beta chains were annotated as cytomegalovirus-associated. Presence/absence analyses rested on an assumption that sequencing depth was roughly uniform across donors.

60 Vbeta and 13 Jbeta primers were used in PCR. How the authors handled the data: A follow-up analysis tallied tens of millions of unique TCR beta chains, roughly 10 million shared. Method: immunoSEQ multiplex PCR; TCRdb's copy keeps in-frame clones and lacks some. The V and J calls and clone size come from that table; D and trimming were worked out from the DNA. The table has just over 95,000 clones, about 78% seen once. This clone was counted once. Antigen: not known. The germline CDR1 and CDR2 sequences are SGHAT and FQNNGV. This CDR3 is 13 amino acids long. Trimming shortened V by 1 base and J by 9 bases, and 10 bases separated the two germline ends.

The sample comprised PBMCs. This receptor was obtained from a middle-aged woman in good health and CMV-seropositive. The chain joins TRBV11-2 to TRBJ1-5, with D possibly TRBD1 on 5 matching bases. This CDR3 is CASSLGQGRPQHF. The DNA of the CDR3 is TGTGCCAGCAGCTTAGGGCAGGGCAGGCCCCAGCATTTT.